Listed here are 9 T cell receptor beta chains from one sample, sequenced in a study of T cell changes during pregnancy in multiple sclerosis. Libraries were prepared by immunoSEQ multiplex PCR; TCRdb keeps only in-frame clonotypes and omits some of them. Here the sample spans about 100,000 clones, approximately 92% being singletons. The sample was peripheral blood, taken in the second trimester of pregnancy. These receptor sequences come from a female donor with multiple sclerosis, enrolled in a pregnancy study.

The V gene is TRBV5-1, the J gene TRBJ2-5; 10 bases map to TRBD2. Germline V gene lookup returns CDR1 SGHRS and CDR2 YFSETQ. The CDR3 is made up of 17 amino acids. Trimming at V came to 1 base and at J to 5 bases, leaving 11 bases not matched to a gene. CDR3 residues: CASSLTSGGAELETQYF. As DNA, the CDR3 is TGCGCCAGCAGCTTGACGAGCGGGGGGGCCGAGCTGGAGACCCAGTACTTC. Full variable domain (outside the CDR3, taken from reference TRBV5-1 and TRBJ2-5): KAGVTQTPRYLIKTRGQQVTLSCSPISGHRSVSWYQQTPGQGLQFLFEYFSETQRNKGNFPGRFSGRQFSNSRSEMNVSTLELGDSALYLCASSLTSGGAELETQYFGPGTRLLVL.

A remark on this clone: It is likely a read error, because the conserved phenylalanine at the end of the CDR3 is missing. No DNA is shown, since the ends of the CDR3 on it are uncertain; the CDR3 is the one TCRdb lists. V usage is TRBV6-1 and J usage is TRBJ1-2. CDR1 is MNHNS and CDR2 is SASEGT in the germline V gene. The CDR3 length is 11 residues, termini included. CDR3 protein: CASSEGFERLT.

Only one count was recorded for this clone. The DNA of the CDR3 is TGTGCCAGTAGTATGTTGCAGCAGCGCTATGGCTACACCTTC. This sequence encodes CASSMLQQRYGYTF. The chain recombines TRBV19 with TRBJ1-2; no clear D. Germline assignment: CDR1 LNHDA and CDR2 SQIVND (reference sequence). The CDR3 totals 14 residues. V lost 3 bases and J lost 4, with 12 bases in between.

The V call is TRBV29-1, the J call TRBJ2-3; possible D gene TRBD2, 6 bases. CDR3 length equals 17 residues. Germline V lookup: CDR1 SQVTM, CDR2 ANQGSEA. Deletions cut 1 base from V and 9 bases from J, with 26 bases between. DNA of the CDR3: TGCAGCGTTGAAGTACCGGGCGGACGGAGGGGATTAGGGACGCAGTATTTT. As protein: CSVEVPGGRRGLGTQYF.

V usage is TRBV19 and J usage is TRBJ1-5, with D maybe TRBD1 (6 bases). The CDR3 spans 15 residues. Trimming took off 2 bases at V and 6 bases at J, with 14 bases between the two ends. Germline V gene lookup returns CDR1 LNHDA and CDR2 SQIVND (reference sequence). The chain's CDR3 is CASSISDRRGQPQHF. CDR3 DNA: TGTGCCAGTAGTATATCCGACAGGAGAGGTCAGCCCCAGCATTTT.

The DNA for the CDR3 is TGTGCCAGCAGTATCATGTCGGGGGGGACCGGGGAGCTGTTTTTT. Protein product: CASSIMSGGTGELFF. The chain couples TRBV2 to TRBJ2-2; 8 bases line up with TRBD2. Germline loops: CDR1 SNHLY, CDR2 FYNNEI. Unmatched junction bases numbered 7, after V lost 5 bases and J lost 5 bases. This CDR3 region has 15 residues.

The genes are TRBV29-1 and TRBJ2-3; 7 bases match TRBD1. CDR3 length equals 14 residues. The germline gives CDR1 SQVTM, CDR2 ANQGSEA. With V trimmed by 2 bases and J by 3 bases, 5 bases remained unmatched. The CDR3 reads CSVERRQGTDTQYF. CDR3 DNA sequence: TGCAGCGTTGAAAGACGACAGGGAACAGATACGCAGTATTTT.

This clone was seen just once. The genes are TRBV5-1 and TRBJ2-5; TRBD2 might be the D (5 bases). The V gene's germline CDR1 is SGHRS and CDR2 YFSETQ. V gave up 6 bases and J gave up 4 bases, with 16 bases separating them. This CDR3 is 14 amino acids long. The CDR3 coding sequence is TGCGCCAGCAAAAGGTGGGCGGGCGGAGAGACCCAGTACTTC. Its protein is CASKRWAGGETQYF.

This clone was recorded once. V is TRBV27 and J is TRBJ2-1; 7 nucleotides align to TRBD2. The CDR3 runs to 15 residues. Germline-derived CDR1 and CDR2 are MNHEY and SMNVEV (reference sequence). The V gene end was trimmed by 2 bases and the J gene end by 3 bases; junction bases not matched to a gene: 4. The CDR3 region has the DNA TGTGCCAGCAGTTTAGCGGGAGTAATCTACAATGAGCAGTTCTTC. It specifies CASSLAGVIYNEQFF.